This TCR beta chain was captured by sequencing in a study of graft-versus-host responses after intestinal transplantation. Looking at the study overall: Isolated intestinal, liver-intestinal, or multivisceral transplants had been given to the recipients. Recipients uniformly received anti-thymocyte globulin induction, followed by tacrolimus and steroids for approximately 3 years.

The method was immunoSEQ multiplex PCR; TCRdb's version includes in-frame clones alone and lacks a portion of them. The table shows approximately 10,000 clones, with 36% occurring only once. Irradiated stimulators labeled with violet dye, roughly 200,000 in number, were plated with roughly 200,000 CFSE-labeled responders. Post-reaction sorting isolated proliferating CFSE-low CD3+CD4+ and CD3+CD8+ responders. This clone was seen a few times. Sequencing used alloreactive CD8+ T cells from a mixed lymphocyte reaction culture, obtained before intestinal transplant. Subset indicated: CFSE-low proliferating T cells sorted from roughly six-day pre-transplant mixed lymphocyte reaction (GvH or HvG direction). This clonotype was sampled from a human patient who received an intestinal transplant.

This CDR3 reads CASSQDLWERGIYEQYF. The CDR3 DNA reads as TGCGCCAGCAGCCAAGATCTTTGGGAGCGGGGCATATACGAGCAGTACTTC. The chain recombines TRBV4-1 with TRBJ2-7; 7 bases line up with TRBD2. With 0 bases clipped from V and 4 bases from J, the junction kept 12 bases outside the gene matches. CDR1 and CDR2 from the germline V gene are MGHRA and YSYEKL. The CDR3 is 17 residues long.